This entry lists 16 T cell receptor beta chains sequenced from one sample in a study of CD8 T cells in ankylosing spondylitis. TCRdb re-derived calls from the 5' RACE reads in MiXCR, one entry per CDR3 protein. There are over 150,000 distinct CDR3 sequences in the sample; 15% to 20% occur only once, and roughly 4% lies in the top ten. Sequencing was performed on blood, either unsorted or a sorted T cell fraction (not recorded which). Source of these receptors: a male donor between 5 and 29 years old with ankylosing spondylitis or in good health (not recorded which).

DNA for the CDR3: TGCAGCGCGAGGGACACCGCTTCCTACGAGCAGTACTTC. This codes for CSARDTASYEQYF. J is TRBJ2-7 and V is TRBV29-1; D is perhaps TRBD1 (6 bases). V was pared by 7 bases and J by 1 base, with 14 bases between. The length of the CDR3 is 13 residues. Germline V CDR1 and CDR2: SQVTM, ANQGSEA.

This clonotype was seen repeatedly, ten times or more. The rearrangement uses TRBV7-2 and TRBJ2-1; D is possibly TRBD2 (6 bases). The germline V gene encodes CDR1 SGHTA and CDR2 FQGNSA. The CDR3 covers 12 residues. V lost 3 bases and J 10 bases, leaving 10 bases between the germline ends. CDR3 sequence reads: CASSLTSNEQFF. CDR3 nucleotides: TGTGCCAGCAGCTTGACTAGTAACGAGCAGTTCTTC.

The chain joins TRBV7-9 to TRBJ2-6, with 8 nucleotides matching TRBD1. This CDR3 contains 18 residues. V trimming: 6 bases; J trimming: 2 bases; junction bases outside the gene matches: 12. Germline lookup yields CDR1 SEHNR and CDR2 FQNEAQ (reference sequence). CDR3 DNA: TGTGCCAGCAGTACTACGGCAGGGGGCGCCCCTGGGGCCAACGTCCTGACTTTC. It codes for CASSTTAGGAPGANVLTF.

In this sample, this clonotype turned up many times. The chain employs TRBV5-1 and TRBJ2-2, with no clear D. The CDR3 contains 14 residues. The V and J ends lost 4 bases and 1 base respectively, with 8 bases between them. Per germline, CDR1 SGHRS and CDR2 YFSETQ. The CDR3 sequence: CASSHEGNTGELFF. DNA for the CDR3: TGCGCCAGCAGCCACGAAGGGAACACCGGGGAGCTGTTTTTT.

This clonotype came up many times. The J gene is TRBJ1-6, the V gene TRBV12-3 or TRBV12-4, with D maybe TRBD1 (6 bases). The CDR3 extends over 14 amino acids. The ends were cut back, 3 bases at V and 4 bases at J, with 7 bases in the middle. CDR3 loop: CASSFGTYNSPLHF. CDR3 bases: TGTGCCAGCAGTTTCGGGACATATAATTCACCCCTCCACTTT.

This clonotype has a count of ten or more. V is TRBV11-2 and J is TRBJ2-3; no clear D. V gave up 1 base and J gave up 2 bases, with 10 bases separating them. Germline V gene data show CDR1 as SGHAT and CDR2 as FQNNGV. This CDR3 has 15 amino acids. CDR3 DNA: TGTGCCAGCAGCTTAGGAGTAGTATTCACAGATACGCAGTATTTT. Protein: CASSLGVVFTDTQYF.

The chain links TRBV20-1 to TRBJ2-3; D assignment may be TRBD1 or TRBD2 (5 bases each). Deletions cut 6 bases from V and 2 bases from J, with 27 bases between. Germline assignment: CDR1 DFQATT and CDR2 SNEGSKA (reference sequence). The CDR3 has 18 residues. CDR3 DNA sequence: TGCAGTGCGGGAACCCAAGAGGGCGGACACCTTTTCACAGATACGCAGTATTTT. Its protein is CSAGTQEGGHLFTDTQYF.

This clonotype was seen many times. V gene TRBV4-2 combines with J gene TRBJ1-1; D possibly corresponds to TRBD1 (5 bases). V was cut by 2 bases and J by 4 bases, with 17 bases left in between. Per germline, CDR1 LGHNA and CDR2 YNFKEQ. This CDR3 comprises 16 residues. CDR3 sequence (DNA): TGTGCCAGCAGCCAATGGAGAGGGGAGGTCGGCACTGAAGCTTTCTTT. Protein sequence: CASSQWRGEVGTEAFF.

This clonotype was seen repeatedly, ten times or more. The genes are TRBV4-3 and TRBJ2-1; 9 positions match TRBD1. CDR3 length equals 16 residues. V was pared by 2 bases and J by 3 bases, with 5 bases of the junction left unmatched. From germline, CDR1 is LGHNA and CDR2 YSLEER. For the CDR3, the DNA is TGCGCCAGCAGCCAATCCGGGACAGGGTACTACAATGAGCAGTTCTTC. As protein: CASSQSGTGYYNEQFF.

This clonotype was detected ten times or more. The genes are TRBV24-1 and TRBJ2-3; D possibly uses TRBD1 or TRBD2 (5 bases each). V was clipped by 3 bases and J by 1 base, with 13 bases between them. This CDR3 is built from 16 residues. CDR1 is KGHDR, CDR2 SFDVKD, per germline. The CDR3, as DNA: TGTGCCACCAGTGATGTGGGACGGCCAGGCACAGATACGCAGTATTTT. This codes for CATSDVGRPGTDTQYF.

This clonotype came up many times. This chain joins TRBV11-3 and TRBJ2-1; a possible D gene is TRBD2 (6 bases). Germline loops: CDR1 SGHNT, CDR2 YENEEA. With 4 bases removed from V and 4 bases from J, the gap between germline ends came to 20 bases. The CDR3 is made up of 17 amino acids. The CDR3, as DNA: TGTGCCAGCAGCTCCTCCGAGACGGGGCGGGGTTACAATGAGCAGTTCTTC. It encodes CASSSSETGRGYNEQFF.

The gene calls are TRBV5-1 and TRBJ2-2; 7 bases are shared with TRBD2. The CDR3 sequence is 14 residues long. V shed 4 bases, J shed 7 bases, and the junction held 7 bases outside the gene matches. Germline loops: CDR1 SGHRS, CDR2 YFSETQ. The CDR3 DNA sequence: TGCGCCAGCAGCCTACGGGAGGCGGACGGGGAGCTGTTTTTT. Translated, it gives CASSLREADGELFF.

This clonotype was detected ten times or more. The chain recombines TRBV20-1 with TRBJ2-1; 14 bases map to TRBD2. The CDR3 runs to 17 residues. Germline CDR1 reads DFQATT; CDR2 reads SNEGSKA (reference sequence). V lost 4 bases, J lost 6 bases, and 11 bases stayed unmatched. CDR3 amino acids: CSATETSGRAGFNEQFF. The DNA for the CDR3 is TGCAGTGCTACTGAGACTAGCGGGAGGGCGGGATTCAATGAGCAGTTCTTC.

This clonotype was recorded once. V is TRBV28 and J is TRBJ2-1; 12 bases agree with TRBD2. V shed 10 bases and J 4 bases; nucleotides not matched to a gene: 8. Germline V lookup: CDR1 MDHEN, CDR2 SYDVKM. CDR3 length: 15 amino acids. CDR3 sequence: CANPTSGSRYNEQFF. Written as DNA, the CDR3 is TGTGCCAACCCGACTAGCGGGAGTAGGTACAATGAGCAGTTCTTC.

This clonotype appeared many times. V usage is TRBV4-3 and J usage is TRBJ2-5; TRBD2 matches at 8 bases. The CDR3 runs 15 residues. CDR1 and CDR2 from the germline V gene are LGHNA and YSLEER. Losses at the gene ends were 0 bases for V and 7 bases for J; bases not matched to a gene: 7. CDR3: CASSQDSGAPGTQYF. CDR3 DNA sequence: TGCGCCAGCAGCCAAGATAGCGGGGCTCCAGGGACCCAGTACTTC.

This chain connects TRBV19 to TRBJ1-1; no firm D call. The V gene lost 8 bases and the J gene lost 0 bases, with 4 bases spanning the gap. Germline lookup yields CDR1 LNHDA and CDR2 SQIVND (reference sequence). The CDR3 is 11 residues long. CDR3 sequence reads: CASYLNTEAFF. The CDR3 DNA reads TGTGCCAGTTACTTGAACACTGAAGCTTTCTTT.